This entry is about one T cell receptor beta chain. With 4 bases removed from V and 10 bases from J, the gap between germline ends came to 17 bases. The CDR3 is 14 residues long. Germline values: CDR1 MNHEY, CDR2 SMNVEV (reference sequence). Original processing methods: Estimated nucleated cell counts came from reference gene primer amplification. Some clones are missing from TCRdb's copy, which holds only in-frame ones; the method was immunoSEQ multiplex PCR. V, J and clone size are taken as reported in that table, and D and trimming were inferred from the DNA itself. This sample has some 270,000 clones, with approximately 89% found just once. This entry comes from a study of blood T cell repertoires in COVID-19. Clinical history reported by participants formed the basis on which cohorts were assigned. Two consecutive negative NP/OP PCR tests, clearance, or resolved symptoms defined Cohort 3 recovery.

Sample: PBMCs or T cells enriched from blood (not recorded which). The chain combines TRBV27 with TRBJ2-1; D remains unclear. The TCR originated in a woman aged 60 to 75 who had recovered from COVID-19. CDR3 in DNA: TGTGCCAGCAGTTCCTCAAGTTTGGCCAGGGAGCAGTTCTTC. Encoded protein: CASSSSSLAREQFF.